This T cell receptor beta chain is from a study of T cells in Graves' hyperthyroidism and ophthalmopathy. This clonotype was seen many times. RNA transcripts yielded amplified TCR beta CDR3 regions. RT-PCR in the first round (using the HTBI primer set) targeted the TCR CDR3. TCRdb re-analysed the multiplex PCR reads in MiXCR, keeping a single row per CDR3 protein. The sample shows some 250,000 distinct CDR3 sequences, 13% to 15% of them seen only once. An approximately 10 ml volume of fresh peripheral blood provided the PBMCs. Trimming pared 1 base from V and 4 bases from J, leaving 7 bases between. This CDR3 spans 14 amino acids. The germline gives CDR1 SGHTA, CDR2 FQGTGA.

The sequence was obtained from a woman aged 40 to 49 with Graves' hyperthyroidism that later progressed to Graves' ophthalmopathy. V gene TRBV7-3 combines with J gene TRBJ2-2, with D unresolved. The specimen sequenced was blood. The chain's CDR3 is CASSLSETTGELFF. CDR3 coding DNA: TGTGCCAGCAGCTTAAGCGAGACCACCGGGGAGCTGTTTTTT.